Below are 2 T cell receptor beta chains sequenced from a single sample in a study of cytomegalovirus exposure and HLA in healthy donors. The PCR employed 60 Vbeta primers together with 13 Jbeta primers. Clones were read by immunoSEQ multiplex PCR, and TCRdb kept only the in-frame ones, dropping some. This table holds roughly 72,000 clones, around 69% found once. The specimen was PBMCs. The receptors shown here come from a human donor in good health.

This rearrangement joins TRBV29-1 to TRBJ2-3, with 7 bases aligning to TRBD1. V dropped 6 bases and J dropped 0; count of bases not matched to a gene: 9. The CDR3 runs 15 residues. Germline CDR1 reads SQVTM; CDR2 reads ANQGSEA. DNA of the CDR3: TGCAGCGTGACTGGGACAGCTACTAGCACAGATACGCAGTATTTT. Translated, it gives CSVTGTATSTDTQYF.

The chain employs TRBV6-6 and TRBJ2-2, with 8 bases identical to TRBD2. The V segment lost 11 bases and the J segment 2 bases; nucleotides outside the gene matches: 7. This CDR3 is 14 amino acids long. The germline V gene encodes CDR1 MNHNY and CDR2 SVGAGI (reference sequence). CDR3 coding DNA: TGTGCCGGAACGCTAGCGGGCAACACCGGGGAGCTGTTTTTT. Amino acid sequence: CAGTLAGNTGELFF.